The present T cell receptor (beta chain) was sequenced within a study of cytomegalovirus exposure and HLA in healthy donors (dated by TCRdb to about 2017). Context from the whole study: In an earlier analysis of some 550 of the donors, around 290 Gb of sequence data and approximately 120 million unique TCR beta sequences from 150 million to 200 million T cells were reported. An early release that covered about 600 HLA-typed donors contained approximately 300 gigabases of sequencing data and 75 million to 100 million unique TCR sequences. Among the roughly 400 genotyped donors, about 83% belonged to the genetic ancestry cluster associated with self-reported Caucasian donors. The study aimed to test whether signatures of past pathogen exposure could be identified by cataloging public T cell receptors. The T cell repertoires of 700 or so subjects were profiled by immunosequencing and related to cytomegalovirus serostatus. In addition to the first cohort of 666 subjects, a separate validation cohort of approximately 130 different subjects was used. High-throughput TCR immunosequencing, statistical association of individual TCRs with disease status, and machine learning were combined to predict cytomegalovirus infection status. To study patterns of TCR occurrence, a later analysis re-analyzed previously published TCR beta repertoires from 650 to 750 donors and added high-resolution HLA genotyping. The later analysis used no new phenotypic data to find candidate immune exposures, relying instead on TCR beta sequences and their occurrence across donors. In an earlier analysis of 587 of the donors, high-throughput TCR beta sequencing was used to judge whether each TCR beta V gene segment behaved as functional or pseudogenic. Donor age, sex, ethnicity and CMV serostatus were compiled together with the repertoire data. A later genetic analysis used genome-wide SNP genotypes for about 65% of the 666 donors, treating that subset as a discovery cohort. Every repertoire in the discovery cohort had been generated on one and the same sequencing platform. Both class I and class II loci were covered by HLA typing, at four-digit resolution. Typing coverage varied by locus: roughly 620-640 donors for A, B, C, DRB1 and DQB1; roughly 510 for DQA1; over 600 for DPA1; roughly 450 for DPB1. About five DR-DQ haplotypes were treated as single units for association and clustering because of strong linkage in the cohort. Among about 370 genotyped donors of the cohort, an average of approximately 220,000 unique TCR beta nucleotide sequences was sequenced per donor, of which 15% to 20% were non-productive.

The CDR1 and CDR2 encoded by the germline V gene are SGHRS and YFSETQ. V gives up 4 bases and J gives up 0 bases, and the segment between their germline ends measures 14 bases. Inclusive of the bounding cysteine and phenylalanine, the CDR3 is 16 residues long. Only the CDR3 DNA stays, 48 bases, in frame from base 1. The library was built by means of the immunoSEQ multiplex PCR assay. For the multiplex PCR, a mixture combining 60 forward primers for TCR Vbeta segments and 13 reverse primers for TCR Jbeta segments was used. Amplification of the CDR3 region of rearranged TCR beta genes was performed with a multiplex PCR assay on genomic DNA. The amplified TCR beta libraries were sequenced on the Illumina HiSeq System as 87-base-pair reads. The authors' analysis ran thus. Across the roughly 600 repertoires, a later analysis counted some 80 million unique TCR beta chains, roughly 11 million of which were shared by at least two donors. Raw reads were error-corrected and collapsed into unique sequences by a nearest-neighbor algorithm in which closely related sequences were merged to remove PCR and sequencing errors. CDR3 sequences were aligned to IMGT reference sequences to assign V, D and J gene segments. For a sequence to be retained, at least a six-nucleotide match to both a V gene segment and a J gene segment was required. Rearrangements were called productive when the CDR3 lacked stop codons and stayed in frame with V and J; all others were non-productive. CDR3 was defined according to IMGT convention as the region running from the second conserved V-encoded cysteine to the conserved J-encoded phenylalanine. In an earlier analysis of approximately 590 of the donors, sequences lacking an unambiguous match to a single V gene segment were excluded. In an earlier analysis of more than 500 of the donors, a V segment was called functional when productive rearrangements were above 56.7%, and segregating when the standard deviation between donors exceeded 5%. A statistical classification framework was built to diagnose cytomegalovirus status from the catalog of TCR beta chain sequences. In a later analysis, V and J genes were assigned by comparing TCR nucleotide sequences against IMGT/GENE-DB human TR gene sequences. Using the TCRdist pipeline, a later analysis assigned CDR3 sequences along with most-parsimonious VDJ recombination scenarios. In a later analysis, each TCR beta chain was defined by its CDR3 amino acid sequence together with its V-gene family, and reads lacking a unique V-gene family were excluded. A later analysis removed 592 highly shared, low-generation-probability nucleotide sequences to deal with suspected cross-contamination and a sequencing artifact. A later analysis calculated a clonal expansion index for each public chain from normalized within-repertoire ranks of inferred template counts. In a later analysis, generation probabilities were computed using a VDJ recombination model fitted to out-of-frame rearrangements, and the results were checked against IGoR. Hypergeometric tests were used in a later analysis to score TCR-TCR, TCR-HLA and TCR-CMV co-occurrence, with a repertoire-size bias correction applied to the TCR pairs. In a later analysis, false discovery rates were estimated by permuting HLA or CMV assignments 20 times. In a later analysis, co-occurring TCRs were grouped using DBSCAN, with TCRdist sequence similarity added in when clustering inside HLA-allele-positive subsets. Co-occurrence clustering excluded repertoires with fewer than 30,000 or more than 120,000 public chains, plus five with anomalous nucleotide sharing. The immuneACCESS repertoire file appears here via TCRdb, limited to in-frame rearrangements. These files lack a portion of the clones; in checked studies, under half of the deficit traces to unresolved V genes, and the cause of the others is not known. Clone size and the V and J calls come from that table; the DNA yielded D and trimming. The sample records 72,000 or so clones, around three quarters of which are singletons. The ten largest clonotypes hold 7.5% to 9% of the sample.

On the study overall, not on this receptor specifically: In this cohort, only TCR beta chains were sequenced, and detectable features were limited by the absence of alpha or paired-chain data. According to a later analysis, TCR association rates differed among HLA loci, with DRB1 alleles showing the most associated TCRs and HLA-C alleles showing the fewest. In an earlier analysis of around 600 of the donors, most TCR beta V segments were observed in productive rearrangements about 90% or about 30% of the time, broadly matching IMGT annotations. Immune exposure information for the cohort was limited to CMV serostatus. In a later analysis, HLA-associated TCR beta chains were found to be more clonally expanded and to have lower generation probabilities than equally common non-associated chains. A later genetic analysis reported fewer N-insertions in productive TCRs among donors in an Asian-associated ancestry cluster than the roughly 690-donor mean. Cytomegalovirus status was reported to be diagnosed by the classifier with high specificity and sensitivity in both the original and validation cohorts. Across donors, most TCR sequences were observed very rarely, whereas some public TCRs were present in many individuals. Linkage disequilibrium might explain the correlated functional status among segregating V segments, but an unknown experimental factor could not be excluded. A further reported finding was that TCR beta sequences accurately predicted the HLA-A and HLA-B alleles for most subjects in the first cohort. Presence/absence analyses assumed roughly uniform sequencing depth across donors, an assumption that may not hold. A later genetic analysis associated a missense DCLRE1C variant with V-gene and J-gene trimming of TCR beta chains, and an independent cohort replicated the association. In vitro tests confirmed that three of the cytomegalovirus-associated TCR beta chains recognize cytomegalovirus antigens. In the study, around 160 TCR beta chains were listed as associated with cytomegalovirus. When HLA alleles, especially DR and DQ, strongly co-occurred, TCR associations were difficult to assign to individual alleles. According to a later analysis, most CMV-associated TCR beta chains appeared to be HLA-restricted, and the HLA associations seemed to be driven largely by CMV exposure. Because HLA typing was missing for some donors at each locus, association tests included only the typed subset. The sequencing pipeline was judged likely to have produced a cluster of highly shared sequence variants as a technical artifact. Specific HLA alleles were associated with over 15,000 TCR beta sequences at a false discovery rate of 0.05 in a later analysis. In a later analysis, several top co-occurrence clusters were reported to appear linked to parvovirus B19, influenza, CMV and Epstein-Barr virus. It was suggested by the authors that the approach could potentially be generalized to other disease states and immunological phenotypes. About 17 rarely observed V segments, including chromosome 9 orphons, were excluded from the earlier analysis of some 590 of the donors because counts were too low. The 87-base-pair reads could not distinguish some IMGT-functional V segments, including TRBV6-2 and TRBV6-3, so those segments were excluded.

In total, over 600 healthy bone marrow donors made up the cohort. At the time of sampling, every cohort member was nominally healthy, though immune exposures that went unrecorded were likely present. The donor was CMV seropositive and belonged to the group of 270 or so seropositive cohort members. Each donor provided a peripheral blood sample, and peripheral blood mononuclear cells were used for TCR beta sequencing. The Qiagen DNeasy Blood Extraction Kit was used to extract genomic DNA from the blood cell samples. In its sample, this clone was seen a few times. The specificity of this receptor is unknown. It has no much larger one-base neighbor in the sample; base qualities were not kept.

The clonotype comes from a man in his late teens or twenties in good health and CMV-seropositive. The chain couples TRBV5-1 to TRBJ1-5; the D gene lacks a confident call. Sequences were obtained from PBMCs. CDR3 reads: CASSPGSADSNQPQHF. The sequenced DNA: TGCGCCAGCAGCCCCGGTTCAGCGGATAGCAATCAGCCCCAGCATTTT.